A selection of T cell receptor beta chains follows, all from one sample in a study of regulatory T cells in long-lasting Graves disease. Each CDR3 protein is one row after TCRdb ran MiXCR on the multiplex PCR reads. The repertoire holds approximately 470,000 distinct CDR3 sequences, with about 17% as singletons. The same data also contributed to another study, on T cells in Graves' hyperthyroidism and ophthalmopathy.

This sample comprised peripheral blood mononuclear cells (PBMCs), obtained at new diagnosis, from a patient treated with antithyroid drugs. All receptors come from a man aged 40-49 years with Graves disease. Each CDR3 is given with its conserved first and last residue.

v_gene	j_gene	CDR3aa
TRBV28	TRBJ2-1	CASSLGDREFF
TRBV18	TRBJ2-2	CASSPDGTNTGELFF
TRBV2	TRBJ2-6	CASSFQGPGANVLTF
TRBV7-9	TRBJ2-1	CASSSTGLSLGYNEQFF
TRBV6-1	TRBJ2-2	CASRPSGVGGELFF
TRBV28	TRBJ1-2	CASSFGGTEYGYTF
TRBV10-3	TRBJ2-2	CAISELAGAGELFF
TRBV2	TRBJ2-3	CASRTPGLEGVHTQYF
TRBV2	TRBJ1-5	CASSEPWGQRSNQPQHF
TRBV27	TRBJ1-2	CASSSNRGLDYGYTF
TRBV12-3/TRBV12-4	TRBJ1-1	CANSLAGGLNTEAFF
TRBV28	TRBJ1-2	CASRHRDPNYGYTF
TRBV6-1	TRBJ2-2	CASIDTNTGELFF
TRBV2	TRBJ1-1	CASSELLNEAFF
TRBV27	TRBJ2-7	CASSFYQRDRFEQYF
TRBV2	TRBJ1-3	CASSLQGQISGNTIYF
TRBV5-1	TRBJ2-5	CASSSSGLPQETQYF
TRBV10-3	TRBJ2-5	CAISEPSRRETQYF